Detailed here is one T cell receptor beta chain. The target antigen is unknown. The sample comes from a study of cytomegalovirus exposure and HLA in healthy donors. Turning to the study itself: Counted in an early data release were roughly 81 million unique TCRs from HLA-typed donors. Study conclusions and caveats: Immune exposure information comprised only CMV serostatus. DRB1 showed the most TCR associations and HLA-C the fewest in a later analysis, as rates varied by HLA locus.

60 Vbeta and 13 Jbeta primers were used in PCR. Here immunoSEQ multiplex PCR was the method, and the copy in TCRdb shows in-frame clones only, minus some. Of more than 150,000 clones in the sample, 60% to 85% were seen once. Germline lookup yields CDR1 MDHEN and CDR2 SYDVKM. The ends lost 3 bases at V and 0 bases at J; junction bases unmatched: 3. This CDR3 spans 16 amino acids. Input material: PBMCs. This TCR was sampled from a man aged 18 to 29 in good health and CMV-seronegative. The chain combines TRBV28 with TRBJ2-3, with 10 bases lining up with TRBD1. The CDR3 region is CASSFMGQGSTDTQYF. CDR3 coding DNA: TGTGCCAGCAGTTTTATGGGACAGGGGAGCACAGATACGCAGTATTTT.